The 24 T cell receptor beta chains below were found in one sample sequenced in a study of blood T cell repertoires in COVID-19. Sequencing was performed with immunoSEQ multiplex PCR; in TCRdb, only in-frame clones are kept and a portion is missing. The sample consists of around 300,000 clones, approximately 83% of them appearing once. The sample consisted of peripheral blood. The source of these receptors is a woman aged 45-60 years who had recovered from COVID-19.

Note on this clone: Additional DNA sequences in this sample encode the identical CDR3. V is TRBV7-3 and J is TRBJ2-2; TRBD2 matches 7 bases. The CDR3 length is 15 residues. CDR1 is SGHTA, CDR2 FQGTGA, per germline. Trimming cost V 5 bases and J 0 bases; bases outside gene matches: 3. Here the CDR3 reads CASSPGGPNTGELFF. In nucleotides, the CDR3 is TGTGCCAGCAGCCCGGGGGGACCGAACACCGGGGAGCTGTTTTTT.

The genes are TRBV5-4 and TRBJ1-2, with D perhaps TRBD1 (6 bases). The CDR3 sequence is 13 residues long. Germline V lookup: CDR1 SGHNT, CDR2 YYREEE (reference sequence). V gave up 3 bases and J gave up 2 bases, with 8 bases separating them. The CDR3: CASSSGTNYGYTF. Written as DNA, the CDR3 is TGTGCCAGCAGCTCCGGGACAAACTATGGCTACACCTTC.

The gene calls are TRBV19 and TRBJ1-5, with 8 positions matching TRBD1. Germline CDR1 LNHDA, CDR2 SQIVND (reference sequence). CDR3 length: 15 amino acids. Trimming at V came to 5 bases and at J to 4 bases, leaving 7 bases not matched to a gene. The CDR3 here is CASSSRTGLNQPQHF. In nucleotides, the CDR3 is TGTGCCAGTAGTTCCCGGACAGGGCTGAATCAGCCCCAGCATTTT.

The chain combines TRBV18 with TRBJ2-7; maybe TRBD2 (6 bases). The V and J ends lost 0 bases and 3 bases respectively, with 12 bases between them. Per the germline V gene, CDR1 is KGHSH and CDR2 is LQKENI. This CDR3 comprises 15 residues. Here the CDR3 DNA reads TGTGCCAGCTCACCACCGTTCGGCGGGGACTACGAGCAGTACTTC. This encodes CASSPPFGGDYEQYF. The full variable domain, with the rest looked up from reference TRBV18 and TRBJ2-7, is NAGVMQNPRHLVRRRGQEARLRCSPMKGHSHVYWYRQLPEEGLKFMVYLQKENIIDESGMPKERFSAEFPKEGPSILRIQQVVRGDSAAYFCASSPPFGGDYEQYFGPGTRLTVT.

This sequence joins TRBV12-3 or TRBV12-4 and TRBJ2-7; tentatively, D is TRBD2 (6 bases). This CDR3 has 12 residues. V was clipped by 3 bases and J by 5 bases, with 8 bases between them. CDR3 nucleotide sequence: TGTGCCAGCAGTTTTGGAGGGAACGAGCAGTACTTC. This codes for CASSFGGNEQYF.

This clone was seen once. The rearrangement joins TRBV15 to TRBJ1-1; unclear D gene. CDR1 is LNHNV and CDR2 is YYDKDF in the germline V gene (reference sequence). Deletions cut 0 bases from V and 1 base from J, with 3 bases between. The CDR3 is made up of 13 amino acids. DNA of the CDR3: TGTGCCACCAGCAGAGAGCGGAACACTGAAGCTTTCTTT. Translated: CATSRERNTEAFF.

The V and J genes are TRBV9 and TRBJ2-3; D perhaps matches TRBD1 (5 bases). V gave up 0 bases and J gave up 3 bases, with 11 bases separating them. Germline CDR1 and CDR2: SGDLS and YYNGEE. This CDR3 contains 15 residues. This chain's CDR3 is CASSVVQGATDTQYF. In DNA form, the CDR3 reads TGTGCCAGCAGCGTAGTCCAAGGGGCAACAGATACGCAGTATTTT.

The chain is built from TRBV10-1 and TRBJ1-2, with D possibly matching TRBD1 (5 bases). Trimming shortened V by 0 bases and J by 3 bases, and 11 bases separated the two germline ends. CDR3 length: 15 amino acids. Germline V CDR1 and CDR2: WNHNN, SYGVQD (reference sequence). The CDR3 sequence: CASSESGAGDYGYTF. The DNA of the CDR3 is TGCGCCAGCAGTGAGTCCGGCGCGGGGGACTATGGCTACACCTTC.

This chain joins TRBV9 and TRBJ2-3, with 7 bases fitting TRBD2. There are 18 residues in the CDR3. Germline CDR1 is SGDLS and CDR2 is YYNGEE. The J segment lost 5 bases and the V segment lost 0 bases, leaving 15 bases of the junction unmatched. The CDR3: CASSVATGFAGVVDTQYF. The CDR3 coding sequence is TGTGCCAGCAGCGTAGCCACAGGTTTTGCGGGAGTGGTAGATACGCAGTATTTT. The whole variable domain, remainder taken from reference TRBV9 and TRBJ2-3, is DSGVTQTPKHLITATGQRVTLRCSPRSGDLSVYWYQQSLDQGLQFLIQYYNGEERAKGNILERFSAQQFPDLHSELNLSSLELGDSALYFCASSVATGFAGVVDTQYFGPGTRLTVL.

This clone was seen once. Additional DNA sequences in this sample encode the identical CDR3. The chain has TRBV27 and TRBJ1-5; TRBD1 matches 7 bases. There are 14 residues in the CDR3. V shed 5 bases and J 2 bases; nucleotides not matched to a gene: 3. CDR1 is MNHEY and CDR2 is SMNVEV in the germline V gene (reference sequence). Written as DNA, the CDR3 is TGTGCCAGCAGTGGAGGGGGCGGCAATCAGCCCCAGCATTTT. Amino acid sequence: CASSGGGGNQPQHF.

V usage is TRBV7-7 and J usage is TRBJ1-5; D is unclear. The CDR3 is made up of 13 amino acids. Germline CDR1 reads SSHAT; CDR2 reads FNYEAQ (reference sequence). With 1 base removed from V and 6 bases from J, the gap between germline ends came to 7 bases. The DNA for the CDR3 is TGTGCCAGCAGCTTAGGAAGCCCTCAGCCCCAGCATTTT. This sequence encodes CASSLGSPQPQHF.

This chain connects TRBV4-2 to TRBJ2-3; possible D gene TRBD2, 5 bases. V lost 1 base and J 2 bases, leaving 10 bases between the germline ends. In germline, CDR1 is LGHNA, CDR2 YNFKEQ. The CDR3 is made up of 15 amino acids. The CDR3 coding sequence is TGTGCCAGCAGCCAAGCAGGACTGTACACAGATACGCAGTATTTT. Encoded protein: CASSQAGLYTDTQYF.

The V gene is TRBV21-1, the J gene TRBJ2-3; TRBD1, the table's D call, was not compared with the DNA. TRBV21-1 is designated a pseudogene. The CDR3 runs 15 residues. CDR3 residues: CASSKGAGQGDTQYF. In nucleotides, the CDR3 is TGTGCCAGCAGCAAAGGGGCAGGACAGGGGGATACGCAGTATTTT.

The CDR3 spells CASSPQGLAVNYNEQFF. The CDR3 DNA reads as TGTGCCAGCAGCCCCCAGGGACTAGCGGTGAATTACAATGAGCAGTTCTTC. The V and J genes are TRBV11-2 and TRBJ2-1, with 11 nucleotides matching TRBD2. The CDR3 contains 17 residues. Germline CDR1 SGHAT, CDR2 FQNNGV. Trimming took 5 bases from V and 4 from J; bases not matched to a gene: 10. Looking up the rest from reference TRBV11-2 and TRBJ2-1 gives the full variable domain: EAGVAQSPRYKIIEKRQSVAFWCNPISGHATLYWYQQILGQGPKLLIQFQNNGVVDDSQLPKDRFSAERLKGVDSTLKIQPAKLEDSAVYLCASSPQGLAVNYNEQFFGPGTRLTVL.

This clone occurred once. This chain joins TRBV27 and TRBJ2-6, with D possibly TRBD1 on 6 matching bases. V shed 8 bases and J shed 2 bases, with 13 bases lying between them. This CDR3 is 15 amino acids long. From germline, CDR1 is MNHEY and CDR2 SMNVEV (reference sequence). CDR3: CASSKGDPGANVLTF. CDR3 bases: TGTGCCAGCTCTAAGGGGGACCCTGGGGCCAACGTCCTGACTTTC.

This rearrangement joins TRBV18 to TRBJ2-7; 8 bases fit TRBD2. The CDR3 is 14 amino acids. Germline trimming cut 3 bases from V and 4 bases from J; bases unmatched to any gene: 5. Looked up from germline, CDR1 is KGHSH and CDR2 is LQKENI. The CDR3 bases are TGTGCCAGCTCACCCCGGGAGGGGTCGTACGAGCAGTACTTC. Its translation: CASSPREGSYEQYF.

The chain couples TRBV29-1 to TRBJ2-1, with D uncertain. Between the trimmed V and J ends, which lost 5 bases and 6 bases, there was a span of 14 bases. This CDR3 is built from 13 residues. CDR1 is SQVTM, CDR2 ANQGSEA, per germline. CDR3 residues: CSVTYSGFNEQFF. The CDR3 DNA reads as TGCAGCGTTACCTATAGTGGTTTCAATGAGCAGTTCTTC.

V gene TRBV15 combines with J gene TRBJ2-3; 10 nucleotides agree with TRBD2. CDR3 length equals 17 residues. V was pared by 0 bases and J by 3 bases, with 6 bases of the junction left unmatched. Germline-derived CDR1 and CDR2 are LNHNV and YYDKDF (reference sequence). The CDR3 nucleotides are TGTGCCACCAGCAGAGATGCGAGCGGGAGGGGAACAGATACGCAGTATTTT. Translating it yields CATSRDASGRGTDTQYF.

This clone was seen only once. The CDR3 region is CASSLLAGAETQYF. CDR3 coding DNA: TGTGCCAGCAGCTTATTAGCGGGAGCAGAGACCCAGTACTTC. V usage is TRBV11-2 and J usage is TRBJ2-5; TRBD2 agrees at 9 bases. This CDR3 spans 14 amino acids. The ends lost 2 bases at V and 4 bases at J; junction bases unmatched: 2. Per germline, CDR1 SGHAT and CDR2 FQNNGV.

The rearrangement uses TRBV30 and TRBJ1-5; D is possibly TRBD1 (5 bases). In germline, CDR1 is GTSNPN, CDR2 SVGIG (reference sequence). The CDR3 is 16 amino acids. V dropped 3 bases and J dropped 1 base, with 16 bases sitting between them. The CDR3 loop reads CAWSTGGGTSNQPQHF. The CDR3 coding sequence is TGTGCCTGGAGCACCGGGGGAGGGACCAGCAATCAGCCCCAGCATTTT. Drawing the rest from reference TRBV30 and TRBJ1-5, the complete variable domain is SQTIHQWPATLVQPVGSPLSLECTVEGTSNPNLYWYRQAAGRGLQLLFYSVGIGQISSEVPQNLSASRPQDRQFILSSKKLLLSDSGFYLCAWSTGGGTSNQPQHFGDGTRLSIL.

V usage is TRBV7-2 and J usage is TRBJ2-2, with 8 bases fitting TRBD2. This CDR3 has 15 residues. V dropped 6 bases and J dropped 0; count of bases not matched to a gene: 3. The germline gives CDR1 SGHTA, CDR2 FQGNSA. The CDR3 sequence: CASRRLASNTGELFF. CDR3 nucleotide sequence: TGTGCCAGCAGACGACTAGCGTCGAACACCGGGGAGCTGTTTTTT.

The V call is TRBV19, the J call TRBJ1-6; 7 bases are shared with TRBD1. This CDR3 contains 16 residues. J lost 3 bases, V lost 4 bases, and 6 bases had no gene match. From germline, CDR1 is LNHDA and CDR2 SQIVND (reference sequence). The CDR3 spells CASSTAWTGYNSPLHF. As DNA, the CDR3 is TGTGCCAGTAGTACTGCTTGGACAGGCTATAATTCACCCCTCCACTTT.

The CDR3, as DNA: TGTGCCAGCAGTTTAGAGGGGAGGCCTGGGGCCAACGTCCTGACTTTC. Its translation: CASSLEGRPGANVLTF. The chain combines TRBV27 with TRBJ2-6; TRBD2 is a possible D gene (6 bases). There are 16 residues in the CDR3. The V end was cut by 2 bases, the J end by 2 bases, with 10 bases between. Germline V CDR1 and CDR2: MNHEY, SMNVEV (reference sequence). Full variable domain (rest looked up from reference TRBV27 and TRBJ2-6): EAQVTQNPRYLITVTGKKLTVTCSQNMNHEYMSWYRQDPGLGLRQIYYSMNVEVTDKGDVPEGYKVSRKEKRNFPLILESPSPNQTSLYFCASSLEGRPGANVLTFGAGSRLTVL.

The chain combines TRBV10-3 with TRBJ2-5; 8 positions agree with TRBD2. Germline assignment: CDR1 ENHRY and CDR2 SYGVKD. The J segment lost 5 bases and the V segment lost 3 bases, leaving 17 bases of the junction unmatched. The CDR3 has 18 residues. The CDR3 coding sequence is TGTGCCATCAGTGATCCCTCTTTGGCGGGGGGCCCACCCGAGACCCAGTACTTC. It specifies CAISDPSLAGGPPETQYF.